Presented here are 12 T cell receptor beta chains from one specimen sequenced in a study of blood T cell repertoires in COVID-19. Data came from immunoSEQ multiplex PCR; TCRdb stores just in-frame clones and leaves some out. The sample yields over 200,000 clones, about 90% seen once. Sequencing used peripheral blood. These receptor sequences come from a man aged 35-49 years with active or convalescent COVID-19.

The chain couples TRBV5-6 to TRBJ2-3; TRBD1 aligns across 10 bases. Germline V lookup: CDR1 SGHDT, CDR2 YYEEEE. J was trimmed by 1 base and V by 2 bases; bases with no gene match: 4. The CDR3 consists of 16 residues. CDR3 residues: CASSLVGTGGTDTQYF. The CDR3 nucleotides are TGTGCCAGCAGCTTAGTTGGGACAGGGGGCACAGATACGCAGTATTTT. Looking up the rest from reference TRBV5-6 and TRBJ2-3 gives the full variable domain: DAGVTQSPTHLIKTRGQQVTLRCSPKSGHDTVSWYQQALGQGPQFIFQYYEEEERQRGNFPDRFSGHQFPNYSSELNVNALLLGDSALYLCASSLVGTGGTDTQYFGPGTRLTVL.

The CDR3 DNA follows: TGTGCCACCAAAGGGAGTTATAGCAATCAGCCCCAGCATTTT. This gives the protein CATKGSYSNQPQHF. The chain couples TRBV24-1 to TRBJ1-5, with unresolved D. Trimming left V 8 bases short and J 0 bases short, with 10 bases between. The CDR3 has 14 residues. CDR1 is KGHDR and CDR2 is SFDVKD in the germline V gene.

V and J are TRBV27 and TRBJ2-5, with TRBD1 as a possible D gene (5 bases). V lost 1 base, J lost 2 bases, and 8 bases lay in between. From germline, CDR1 is MNHEY and CDR2 SMNVEV (reference sequence). The CDR3 runs to 14 residues. CDR3 DNA: TGTGCCAGCAGTTTATTATCAGGGCAAGAGACCCAGTACTTC. Residues: CASSLLSGQETQYF.

The rearrangement uses TRBV28 and TRBJ2-2; 9 bases fit TRBD1. The V segment lost 2 bases and the J segment 7 bases; nucleotides outside the gene matches: 5. The CDR3 spans 15 residues. CDR1 MDHEN and CDR2 SYDVKM come from the germline V gene. The CDR3: CASSLRTGGGGELFF. Here the CDR3 DNA reads TGTGCCAGCAGTTTACGTACAGGGGGCGGCGGGGAGCTGTTTTTT.

This sequence joins TRBV10-1 and TRBJ2-1; 8 bases line up with TRBD2. With 0 bases clipped from V and 6 bases from J, the junction kept 1 base outside the gene matches. Germline CDR1 is WNHNN and CDR2 is SYGVQD (reference sequence). The CDR3 loop spans 14 amino acids. The DNA for the CDR3 is TGCGCCAGCAGTGAGTCCAGCGGGAGCAATGAGCAGTTCTTC. Encoded protein: CASSESSGSNEQFF.

This clone has more than one count but fewer than ten. The chain employs TRBV5-1 and TRBJ2-1, with TRBD2 as a possible D gene (6 bases). CDR1 is SGHRS and CDR2 is YFSETQ in the germline V gene. The length of the CDR3 is 12 residues. The V end was cut by 4 bases, the J end by 8 bases, with 10 bases between. The CDR3, as DNA: TGCGCCAGCAGCCGGGACTCAGATGAGCAGTTCTTC. This sequence encodes CASSRDSDEQFF. Using reference TRBV5-1 and TRBJ2-1 for the parts outside the CDR3, the full variable domain is KAGVTQTPRYLIKTRGQQVTLSCSPISGHRSVSWYQQTPGQGLQFLFEYFSETQRNKGNFPGRFSGRQFSNSRSEMNVSTLELGDSALYLCASSRDSDEQFFGPGTRLTVL.

The chain is built from TRBV3-1 (or the pseudogene TRBV3-2) and TRBJ1-1; 9 nucleotides line up with TRBD1. Trimming took 8 bases from V and 4 from J; bases not matched to a gene: 14. CDR1 is LGHDT, CDR2 YNNKEL, per germline (reference sequence). CDR3 size: 16 residues. The chain's CDR3 is CASGIGTGLIGTEAFF. The CDR3 region has the DNA TGTGCCAGCGGGATTGGGACAGGGTTAATTGGCACTGAAGCTTTCTTT.

The CDR3 reads CSVGGTRLLEHYGYTF. CDR3 nucleotide sequence: TGCAGCGTTGGTGGCACACGACTTCTGGAACACTATGGCTACACCTTC. This chain connects TRBV29-1 to TRBJ1-2; D is ambiguous. V was cut by 4 bases and J by 3 bases, with 21 bases left in between. This CDR3 has 16 residues. From germline, CDR1 is SQVTM and CDR2 ANQGSEA.

The chain carries TRBV28 and TRBJ1-3, with D unclear. CDR1 and CDR2 (germline): MDHEN, SYDVKM. The length of the CDR3 is 17 residues. The germline V and J ends were trimmed by 6 bases and 0 bases, with 18 bases remaining between them. CDR3 coding DNA: TGTGCCAGCAGCCAACCCGCCTCACCCGGCTCTGGAAACACCATATATTTT. Its translation is CASSQPASPGSGNTIYF.

The V and J genes are TRBV5-1 and TRBJ1-3, with D perhaps matching TRBD1 (6 bases). This CDR3 comprises 14 residues. Germline V lookup: CDR1 SGHRS, CDR2 YFSETQ. V lost 1 base and J 4 bases, leaving 9 bases between the germline ends. The CDR3 DNA reads as TGCGCCAGCAGCTTGACAGGGTCAGGAAACACCATATATTTT. It is translated as CASSLTGSGNTIYF. The complete variable domain, with remaining parts taken from reference TRBV5-1 and TRBJ1-3, reads KAGVTQTPRYLIKTRGQQVTLSCSPISGHRSVSWYQQTPGQGLQFLFEYFSETQRNKGNFPGRFSGRQFSNSRSEMNVSTLELGDSALYLCASSLTGSGNTIYFGEGSWLTVV.

The gene calls are TRBV28 and TRBJ1-6; no clear D gene. The CDR3 loop spans 12 amino acids. Trimming took off 1 base at V and 10 bases at J, with 5 bases between the two ends. From germline, CDR1 is MDHEN and CDR2 SYDVKM. This CDR3 is CASSLLTSPLHF. DNA of the CDR3: TGTGCCAGCAGTTTATTGACATCACCCCTCCACTTT.

This chain links TRBV4-1 with TRBJ1-2; 9 bases are shared with TRBD1. The CDR3 length is 19 residues. Germline assignment: CDR1 MGHRA and CDR2 YSYEKL. The V and J ends lost 0 bases and 4 bases, in that order; junction bases with no gene match: 15. In DNA form, the CDR3 reads TGCGCCAGCAGCCAAGATGGCAGGACAGGGGCCCAAGGAAGCTATGGCTACACCTTC. Its protein is CASSQDGRTGAQGSYGYTF.